The 31 T cell receptor beta chains reported below all come from one sample, sequenced in a study of T cells in Graves' hyperthyroidism and ophthalmopathy. Amplified TCR beta CDR3 regions derived from RNA transcripts. The TCR CDR3 was amplified in a first-round RT-PCR using the HTBI primer set. A single record per CDR3 protein comes from TCRdb applying MiXCR to the multiplex PCR reads. The repertoire consists of roughly 250,000 distinct CDR3 sequences, with roughly 15% occurring once and the leading ten covering about 29%. The sequencing sample was made of blood. Every receptor here comes from a woman aged 18-29 years with Graves' ophthalmopathy.

The chain uses TRBV7-9 and TRBJ2-2; a possible D gene is TRBD1 (7 bases). Germline V gives CDR1 SEHNR, CDR2 FQNEAQ (reference sequence). This CDR3 is 17 amino acids long. Trimming cost V 2 bases and J 4 bases, with 17 bases left between them. The CDR3 nucleotides read TGTGCCAGCAGCTTAAGGGGGGCGGACAGGCCCACCGGGGAGCTGTTTTTT. Translation: CASSLRGADRPTGELFF.

This clonotype was seen ten or more times. The V call is TRBV11-2, the J call TRBJ2-3; D not certain. CDR1 is SGHAT and CDR2 is FQNNGV in the germline V gene. The CDR3 has 19 residues. The V end was cut by 4 bases, the J end by 4 bases, with 27 bases between. The CDR3: CASSSFFRTDRWGPDTQYF. As DNA, the CDR3 is TGTGCCAGCAGCTCATTCTTTCGAACTGACCGGTGGGGTCCAGATACGCAGTATTTT.

This clonotype came up many times. The gene calls are TRBV5-5 and TRBJ2-2; 8 bases are shared with TRBD2. Germline V CDR1 and CDR2: SGHKS, YYEKEE (reference sequence). This CDR3 region has 16 residues. The junction had 4 bases not matched to a gene; V was cut back by 1 base and J by 2 bases. The CDR3 region is CASSLRLASNTGELFF. CDR3 coding DNA: TGTGCCAGCAGCTTGAGACTAGCGTCTAACACCGGGGAGCTGTTTTTT.

This clonotype occurred many times. The chain has TRBV20-1 and TRBJ1-4, with D maybe TRBD1 (5 bases). Trimming stripped 3 bases from V and 8 bases from J, with 13 bases between. The CDR3 sequence is 13 residues long. Germline CDR1 DFQATT, CDR2 SNEGSKA (reference sequence). This CDR3 is CSARDPGTEKLFF. DNA for the CDR3: TGCAGTGCTAGGGACCCCGGGACGGAAAAACTGTTTTTT.

Notes on this clonotype: This may be a read error: a much more frequent sequence differs by one nucleotide. V usage is TRBV13 and J usage is TRBJ2-2, with D possibly matching TRBD1 (6 bases). The V gene's germline CDR1 is PRHDT and CDR2 FYEKMQ (reference sequence). With 5 bases removed from V and 5 bases from J, the gap between germline ends came to 15 bases. CDR3 size: 15 residues. The CDR3 region has the DNA TGTGCCAGCAGCCAGGACAGCCTAAGGACCGGGGAGCTGTTTTTT. Translating it yields CASSQDSLRTGELFF.

In its sample, this clonotype was seen many times. The chain is built from TRBV28 and TRBJ1-1; D perhaps matches TRBD1 (6 bases). The CDR3 is 16 residues long. Germline CDR1 MDHEN, CDR2 SYDVKM. The germline V and J ends were trimmed by 3 bases and 2 bases, with 16 bases remaining between them. For the CDR3, the DNA is TGTGCCAGCAGTTTTCCCGGACAGAAACTAAACACTGAAGCTTTCTTT. Protein product: CASSFPGQKLNTEAFF.

This clonotype was seen at least ten times. The chain links TRBV20-1 to TRBJ2-2; 15 nucleotides line up with TRBD2. The junction had 6 bases not matched to a gene; V was cut back by 6 bases and J by 4 bases. The CDR3 runs 16 residues. The germline gives CDR1 DFQATT, CDR2 SNEGSKA (reference sequence). This chain's CDR3 is CSAGLAGGRGTGELFF. The CDR3 DNA sequence: TGCAGTGCCGGACTAGCGGGGGGGCGTGGCACCGGGGAGCTGTTTTTT.

For this clonotype: One junction end disagrees with the germline gene, perhaps due to a read error. The chain joins TRBV25-1 to TRBJ2-2; 10 nucleotides align to TRBD2. The CDR3 is 15 amino acids. The germline V gene has CDR1 MGHDK and CDR2 SYGVNS. This CDR3 reads CASSDSGGSTRELFF. CDR3 coding DNA: TGTGCCAGCAGTGATAGCGGGGGGTCCACCAGGGAGCTGTTTTTT.

This clonotype was observed many times. The genes are TRBV30 and TRBJ1-2, with TRBD1 as a possible D gene (6 bases). Germline assignment: CDR1 GTSNPN and CDR2 SVGIG (reference sequence). The CDR3 runs to 12 residues. The V end lost 2 bases, the J end lost 4 bases, and 8 bases lay between the germline ends. The DNA for the CDR3 is TGTGCCTGGAGTTCAGGGGTCTATGGCTACACCTTC. Protein product: CAWSSGVYGYTF.

V and J are TRBV20-1 and TRBJ1-1; 10 bases are shared with TRBD1. Trimming took 1 base from V and 3 from J; bases not matched to a gene: 2. Looked up from germline, CDR1 is DFQATT and CDR2 is SNEGSKA (reference sequence). The CDR3 contains 14 residues. The CDR3, as DNA: TGCAGTGCTAGAGGCGGGACAGGGGACACTGAAGCTTTCTTT. Translated, it gives CSARGGTGDTEAFF.

The V call is TRBV29-1, the J call TRBJ1-1, with TRBD1 identical over 8 bases. There are 16 residues in the CDR3. Germline V gene data show CDR1 as SQVTM and CDR2 as ANQGSEA. The J segment lost 1 base and the V segment lost 2 bases, leaving 9 bases of the junction unmatched. The CDR3: CSVERAAGGPNTEAFF. CDR3 DNA: TGCAGCGTTGAAAGGGCGGCAGGGGGCCCGAACACTGAAGCTTTCTTT. Full variable domain (missing parts from reference TRBV29-1 and TRBJ1-1): SAVISQKPSRDICQRGTSLTIQCQVDSQVTMMFWYRQQPGQSLTLIATANQGSEATYESGFVIDKFPISRPNLTFSTLTVSNMSPEDSSIYLCSVERAAGGPNTEAFFGQGTRLTVV.

Of note for this clonotype: One end of the junction does not line up with germline, which may come from a read error. The gene calls are TRBV3-1 and TRBJ2-3; 10 nucleotides line up with TRBD2. Germline values: CDR1 LGHDT, CDR2 YNNKEL (reference sequence). The CDR3 spans 19 residues. The CDR3 here is CTSSQEGGEASGRIDTQYF. CDR3 coding DNA: TGTACCAGCAGCCAAGAGGGAGGTGAGGCTAGCGGGAGAATAGATACGCAGTATTTT.

This clonotype occurred many times. The J gene is TRBJ2-1, the V gene TRBV7-3; a possible D gene is TRBD2 (6 bases). There are 15 residues in the CDR3. Trimming left V 7 bases short and J 6 bases short, with 19 bases between. In germline, CDR1 is SGHTA, CDR2 FQGTGA. The CDR3 here is CASTQEGSSTNEQFF. DNA of the CDR3: TGTGCCAGCACCCAGGAGGGGTCCTCGACCAATGAGCAGTTCTTC.

In its sample, this clonotype was seen many times. The chain recombines TRBV6-2 or TRBV6-3 with TRBJ2-1; 10 nucleotides agree with TRBD2. The V and J ends lost 4 bases and 4 bases, in that order; junction bases with no gene match: 10. CDR1 is MNHEY, CDR2 SVGEGT, per germline. The CDR3 is made up of 17 amino acids. For the CDR3, the DNA is TGTGCCAGCAGTTCCGTAGCGAGCGGGGGGGCTTACAATGAGCAGTTCTTC. Translated: CASSSVASGGAYNEQFF.

At least ten counts were recorded for this clonotype. This sequence joins TRBV28 and TRBJ2-7; perhaps TRBD1 as D (5 bases). Germline V gene data show CDR1 as MDHEN and CDR2 as SYDVKM. The CDR3 runs 14 residues. Trimming removed 6 bases at V and 7 bases at J, with 19 bases between. CDR3 loop: CASRLGIQELEQYF. The CDR3 nucleotides are TGTGCCAGCAGATTGGGAATACAGGAGTTGGAGCAGTACTTC.

This clonotype was seen at least ten times. The CDR3 DNA sequence: TGTGCCAGCAGTTTCGGCGGGGTCGGTTCACCCCTCCACTTT. Its protein is CASSFGGVGSPLHF. The V and J genes are TRBV27 and TRBJ1-6; no definite D call. Trimming took 3 bases from V and 9 from J, leaving 12 bases between them. Germline CDR1 MNHEY, CDR2 SMNVEV (reference sequence). CDR3 size: 14 residues.

V is TRBV30 and J is TRBJ1-6; 8 bases line up with TRBD1. This CDR3 contains 15 residues. V dropped 1 base and J dropped 3; count of bases not matched to a gene: 2. Per germline, CDR1 GTSNPN and CDR2 SVGIG (reference sequence). The CDR3 region is CAWSAGQGYNSPLHF. The CDR3 DNA reads as TGTGCCTGGAGTGCCGGACAGGGCTATAATTCACCCCTCCACTTT. Full variable domain (rest looked up from reference TRBV30 and TRBJ1-6): SQTIHQWPATLVQPVGSPLSLECTVEGTSNPNLYWYRQAAGRGLQLLFYSVGIGQISSEVPQNLSASRPQDRQFILSSKKLLLSDSGFYLCAWSAGQGYNSPLHFGNGTRLTVT.

At least ten counts were recorded for this clonotype. The J gene is TRBJ2-7, the V gene TRBV9; the D is unclear. The CDR3 length is 14 residues. Germline CDR1 reads SGDLS; CDR2 reads YYNGEE. V lost 4 bases to trimming and J lost 0 bases, with 11 bases between them. CDR3 protein: CASSPPSGSYEQYF. CDR3 DNA sequence: TGTGCCAGCAGCCCCCCCAGTGGCTCCTACGAGCAGTACTTC.

This clonotype was counted many times. The V call is TRBV6-2 or TRBV6-3, the J call TRBJ2-7; D gene ambiguous. The V and J ends lost 4 bases and 0 bases respectively, with 7 bases between them. This CDR3 spans 13 amino acids. Per the germline V gene, CDR1 is MNHEY and CDR2 is SVGEGT. The DNA of the CDR3 is TGTGCCAGCAGTTTTCTCAGCTCCTACGAGCAGTACTTC. Protein sequence: CASSFLSSYEQYF.

This clonotype appeared many times. The DNA of the CDR3 is TGTGCCAGCAGTCCCCGACAGTCCCGGGATACGCAGTATTTT. It specifies CASSPRQSRDTQYF. This chain connects TRBV12-3 or TRBV12-4 to TRBJ2-3; D is possibly TRBD1 (5 bases). The CDR3 is 14 amino acids. V was clipped by 5 bases and J by 6 bases, with 15 bases between them.

This clonotype has at least ten counts. The rearrangement links TRBV6-1 to TRBJ2-5, with TRBD1 matching over 11 bases. CDR3 length equals 12 residues. The V gene's germline CDR1 is MNHNS and CDR2 SASEGT. J lost 4 bases, V lost 10 bases, and 2 bases had no gene match. CDR3 bases: TGTGCCACCGGGACAGGGGGAGAGACCCAGTACTTC. Translating gives CATGTGGETQYF.

This clonotype was detected many times. The genes are TRBV4-2 and TRBJ2-5; D ambiguous. The germline V gene encodes CDR1 LGHNA and CDR2 YNFKEQ. The CDR3 is 14 amino acids. V was shortened by 4 bases and J by 4 bases, with 13 bases between the two germline ends. The CDR3 DNA sequence: TGTGCCAGCAGCCGTGGGATCATCCGAGAGACCCAGTACTTC. It translates to CASSRGIIRETQYF.

This clonotype was recorded many times. The rearrangement joins TRBV6-1 to TRBJ1-1; 7 positions match TRBD1. The trim removed 5 bases at V and 1 base at J, leaving 7 bases unmatched. Germline CDR1 MNHNS, CDR2 SASEGT. The CDR3 covers 15 residues. CDR3 sequence (DNA): TGTGCCAGCAGTTACGCGGGACAGACGAACACTGAAGCTTTCTTT. Encoded protein: CASSYAGQTNTEAFF.

CDR3 protein: CASSYSNVGEKLFF. CDR3 DNA sequence: TGTGCCAGCAGTTACTCGAATGTAGGGGAAAAACTGTTTTTT. The chain combines TRBV6-5 with TRBJ1-4, with no clear D. The CDR3 sequence is 14 residues long. The ends were cut back, 0 bases at V and 8 bases at J, with 10 bases in the middle. Germline V gene data show CDR1 as MNHEY and CDR2 as SVGAGI.

This clonotype was seen many times. The rearrangement joins TRBV24-1 to TRBJ1-4; 8 bases match TRBD1. The germline V gene has CDR1 KGHDR and CDR2 SFDVKD. The V segment lost 4 bases and the J segment 8 bases; nucleotides outside the gene matches: 11. This CDR3 has 16 amino acids. The DNA for the CDR3 is TGTGCCACCAGTGACACCGGGACAGGTGGAGGAGAAAAACTGTTTTTT. It encodes CATSDTGTGGGEKLFF.

The chain is built from TRBV10-2 and TRBJ1-5; D call uncertain. The germline V gene has CDR1 WSHSY and CDR2 SAAADI. The CDR3 runs to 13 residues. V dropped 4 bases and J dropped 7 bases, with 11 bases sitting between them. The CDR3 spells CASSGESRQPQHF. DNA for the CDR3: TGCGCCAGCAGTGGGGAAAGTCGGCAGCCCCAGCATTTT.

The V and J genes are TRBV10-1 and TRBJ2-7, with 13 bases that match TRBD2. CDR1 and CDR2 (germline): WNHNN, SYGVQD (reference sequence). The CDR3 runs 15 residues. V shed 6 bases and J 2 bases; nucleotides not matched to a gene: 4. CDR3 sequence: CASSPGLAGTYEQYF. CDR3 in DNA: TGCGCCAGCAGCCCGGGACTAGCGGGAACCTACGAGCAGTACTTC.

The sample holds many counts of this clonotype. The chain uses TRBV24-1 and TRBJ2-2; possible D gene TRBD2, 6 bases. Per the germline V gene, CDR1 is KGHDR and CDR2 is SFDVKD. The ends were cut back, 7 bases at V and 3 bases at J, with 11 bases in the middle. The CDR3 length is 14 residues. CDR3 nucleotides: TGTGCCACCAGCAGGACGGGGGACACCGGGGAGCTGTTTTTT. This gives the protein CATSRTGDTGELFF.

This clonotype was recorded many times. The chain employs TRBV4-2 and TRBJ2-3; 8 bases are a match to TRBD2. The CDR3 has 16 amino acids. Germline assignment: CDR1 LGHNA and CDR2 YNFKEQ. Germline trimming cut 0 bases from V and 3 bases from J; bases unmatched to any gene: 5. The CDR3: CASSQDGAGATDTQYF. The CDR3 DNA sequence: TGTGCCAGCAGCCAAGACGGAGCGGGGGCAACAGATACGCAGTATTTT.

This clonotype was seen a handful of times. The CDR3 DNA is TGCGCCAGCAGCCAAGTATACGACTCCTACGAGCAGTACTTC. Residues: CASSQVYDSYEQYF. The chain recombines TRBV4-1 with TRBJ2-7; D gene unclear. Per the germline V gene, CDR1 is MGHRA and CDR2 is YSYEKL. CDR3 length: 14 amino acids. V lost 1 base and J lost 0, with 7 bases in between.

Notes on this clonotype: This may be a read error: a much more frequent sequence differs by one nucleotide. The rearrangement joins TRBV20-1 to TRBJ1-6, with 8 bases fitting TRBD1. CDR1 is DFQATT, CDR2 SNEGSKA, per germline (reference sequence). This CDR3 comprises 15 residues. Germline trimming cut 6 bases from V and 7 bases from J; bases unmatched to any gene: 11. For the CDR3, the DNA is TGCAGTGCGGACCCGGGACAGGCTAGGAATTCACCCCTCCACTTT. Translation gives CSADPGQARNSPLHF.